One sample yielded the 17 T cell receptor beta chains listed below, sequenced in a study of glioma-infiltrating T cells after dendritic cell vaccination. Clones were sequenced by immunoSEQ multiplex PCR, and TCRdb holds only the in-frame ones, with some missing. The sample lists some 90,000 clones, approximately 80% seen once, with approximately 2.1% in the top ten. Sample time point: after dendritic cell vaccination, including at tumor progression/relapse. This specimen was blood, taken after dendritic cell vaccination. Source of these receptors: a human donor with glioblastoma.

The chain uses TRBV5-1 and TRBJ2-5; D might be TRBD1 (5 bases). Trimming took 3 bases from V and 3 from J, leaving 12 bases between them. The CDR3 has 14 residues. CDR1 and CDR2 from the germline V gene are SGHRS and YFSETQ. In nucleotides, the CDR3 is TGCGCCAGCAGCTGGGGTCGGACAAAAGAGACCCAGTACTTC. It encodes CASSWGRTKETQYF.

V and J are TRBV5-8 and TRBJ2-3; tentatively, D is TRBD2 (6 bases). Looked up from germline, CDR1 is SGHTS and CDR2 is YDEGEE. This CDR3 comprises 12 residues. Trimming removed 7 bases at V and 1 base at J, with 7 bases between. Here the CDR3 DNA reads TGTGCCAGCGAGCGGGGCACAGATACGCAGTATTTT. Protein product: CASERGTDTQYF.

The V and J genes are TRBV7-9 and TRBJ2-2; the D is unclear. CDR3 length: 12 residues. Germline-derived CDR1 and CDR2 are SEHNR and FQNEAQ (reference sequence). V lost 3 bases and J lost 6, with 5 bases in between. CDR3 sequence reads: CASSFRAGELFF. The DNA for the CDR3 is TGTGCCAGCAGCTTCCGGGCCGGGGAGCTGTTTTTT.

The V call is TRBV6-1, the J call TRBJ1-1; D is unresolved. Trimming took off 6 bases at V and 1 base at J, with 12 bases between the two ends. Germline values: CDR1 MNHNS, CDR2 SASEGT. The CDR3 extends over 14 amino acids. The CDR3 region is CASRQMGENTEAFF. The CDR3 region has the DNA TGTGCCAGCAGACAAATGGGCGAGAACACTGAAGCTTTCTTT.

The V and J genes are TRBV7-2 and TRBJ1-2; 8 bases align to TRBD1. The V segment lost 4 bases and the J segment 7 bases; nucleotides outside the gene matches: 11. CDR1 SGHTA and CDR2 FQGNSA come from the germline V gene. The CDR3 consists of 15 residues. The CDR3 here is CASSSSTGAYAGYTF. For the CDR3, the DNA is TGTGCCAGCAGCTCGTCGACAGGGGCATATGCTGGCTACACCTTC.

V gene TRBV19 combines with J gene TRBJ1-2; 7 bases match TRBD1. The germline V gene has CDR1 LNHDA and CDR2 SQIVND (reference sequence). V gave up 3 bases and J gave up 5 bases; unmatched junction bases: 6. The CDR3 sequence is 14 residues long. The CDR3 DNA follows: TGTGCCAGTAGTATCGAACAGGGGAGATATGGCTACACCTTC. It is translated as CASSIEQGRYGYTF.

The CDR3 spells CASSPGRNTGELFF. As DNA, the CDR3 is TGTGCCAGCAGTCCGGGTCGTAACACCGGGGAGCTGTTTTTT. V gene TRBV6-1 combines with J gene TRBJ2-2; D remains unclear. CDR3 size: 14 residues. Germline CDR1 and CDR2: MNHNS and SASEGT. V dropped 5 bases and J dropped 2 bases, with 9 bases sitting between them.

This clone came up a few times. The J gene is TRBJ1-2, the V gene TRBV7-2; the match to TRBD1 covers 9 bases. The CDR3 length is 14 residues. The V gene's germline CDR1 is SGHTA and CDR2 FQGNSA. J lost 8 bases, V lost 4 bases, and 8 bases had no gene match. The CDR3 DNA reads TGTGCCAGCAGCTACGGACAGGGGACAAGGGGCTACACCTTC. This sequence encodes CASSYGQGTRGYTF.

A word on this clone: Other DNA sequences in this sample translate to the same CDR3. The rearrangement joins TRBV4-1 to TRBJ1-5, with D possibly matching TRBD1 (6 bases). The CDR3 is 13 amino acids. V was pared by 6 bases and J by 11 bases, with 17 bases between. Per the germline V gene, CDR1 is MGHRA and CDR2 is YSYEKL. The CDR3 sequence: CASSQAGAGAQHF. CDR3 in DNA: TGCGCCAGCAGTCAGGCAGGGGCTGGAGCCCAGCATTTT.

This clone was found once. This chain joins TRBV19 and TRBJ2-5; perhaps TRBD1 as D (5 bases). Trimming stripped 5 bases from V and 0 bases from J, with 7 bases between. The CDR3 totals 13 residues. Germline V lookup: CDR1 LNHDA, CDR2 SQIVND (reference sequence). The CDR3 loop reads CASSPGYQETQYF. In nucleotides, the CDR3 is TGTGCCAGTAGTCCAGGGTACCAAGAGACCCAGTACTTC.

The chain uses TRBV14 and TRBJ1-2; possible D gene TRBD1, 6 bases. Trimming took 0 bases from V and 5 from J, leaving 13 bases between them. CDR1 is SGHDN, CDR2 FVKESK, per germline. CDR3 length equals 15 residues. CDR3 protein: CASSQDPRTAYGYTF. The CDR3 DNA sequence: TGTGCCAGCAGCCAAGATCCCCGGACAGCATATGGCTACACCTTC.

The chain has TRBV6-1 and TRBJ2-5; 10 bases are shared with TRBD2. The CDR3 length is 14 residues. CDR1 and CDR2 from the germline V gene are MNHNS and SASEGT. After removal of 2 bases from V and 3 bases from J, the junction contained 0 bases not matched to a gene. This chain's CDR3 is CASSELAGEETQYF. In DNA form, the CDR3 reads TGTGCCAGCAGTGAACTAGCGGGGGAAGAGACCCAGTACTTC.

CDR3 bases: TGTGCCAGCAGCCCCGGGACTTCTGGGGCCAACGTCCTGACTTTC. It specifies CASSPGTSGANVLTF. The chain employs TRBV6-5 and TRBJ2-6; D may be TRBD2 (6 bases). Looked up from germline, CDR1 is MNHEY and CDR2 is SVGAGI. Trimming pared 6 bases from V and 1 base from J, leaving 10 bases between. CDR3 length: 15 residues.

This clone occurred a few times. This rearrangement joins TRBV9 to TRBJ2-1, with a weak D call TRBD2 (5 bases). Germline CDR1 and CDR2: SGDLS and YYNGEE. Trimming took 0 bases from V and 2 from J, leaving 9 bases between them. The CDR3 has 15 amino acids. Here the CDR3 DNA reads TGTGCCAGCAGCGTAGCCGGGGAAACCTACAATGAGCAGTTCTTC. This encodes CASSVAGETYNEQFF.

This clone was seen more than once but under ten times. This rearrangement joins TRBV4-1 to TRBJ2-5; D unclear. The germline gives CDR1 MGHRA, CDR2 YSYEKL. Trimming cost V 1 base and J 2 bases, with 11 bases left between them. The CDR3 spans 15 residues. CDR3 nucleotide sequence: TGCGCCAGCAGCCAAGTTGGGCTGCAGCAAGAGACCCAGTACTTC. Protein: CASSQVGLQQETQYF.

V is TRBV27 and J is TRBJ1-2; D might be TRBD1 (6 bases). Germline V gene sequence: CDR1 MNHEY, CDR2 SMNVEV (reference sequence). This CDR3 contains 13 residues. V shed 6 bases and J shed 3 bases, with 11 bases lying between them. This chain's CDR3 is CASSKDRDYGYTF. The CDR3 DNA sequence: TGTGCCAGCAGCAAGGACAGAGACTATGGCTACACCTTC.

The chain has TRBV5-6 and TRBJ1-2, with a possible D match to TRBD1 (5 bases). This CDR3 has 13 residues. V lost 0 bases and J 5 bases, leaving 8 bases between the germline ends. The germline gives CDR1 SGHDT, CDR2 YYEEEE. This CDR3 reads CASSLGQRYGYTF. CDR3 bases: TGTGCCAGCAGCTTGGGACAGCGATATGGCTACACCTTC.